A single TCR beta chain is shown here with its context. This clone was observed a single time. This clone's antigen is unknown. Base qualities were left out, and no much larger clone turns up one base away. The entire amount of isolated RNA was reverse transcribed using the High Capacity cDNA Reverse Transcription Kit, so the sequenced TCRB transcripts were expressed ones. Deep immunoSEQ sequencing was performed on naive, central memory and regulatory T cell samples, with an average of roughly 4 million total reads per sample. After sorted cells were lysed in RLT buffer, RNA was extracted with DNase-treated RNeasy Micro or Mini kits, with the choice depending on cell number. To prevent cross-contamination, each cell subset was processed individually, whereas patient and healthy donor samples were processed jointly. Using the immunoSEQ multiplex PCR, TCRB sequences were amplified from cDNA into 87-bp fragments spanning the CDR3 region. Amplicons were sequenced on the Illumina HiSeq platform. The authors processed their data as follows. Synthetic template baselines were used to correct PCR bias computationally, reads within Hamming distance 2 were collapsed, and singletons that could not be merged were discarded. Reads were aligned to IMGT to assign V, D and J genes, CDR3 length, and insertions or deletions at six rearrangement sites. Within each subset, clonotype counts were normalized to sorted cell number, after which true diversity and Gini coefficients were computed with the tcR R package. The overlap coefficient, calculated on TCRB nucleotide sequences, was used to quantify repertoire sharing. Out-of-frame TCRB sequences from naive cells were analyzed to stand in for the pre-selection repertoire. Held by TCRdb, this immuneACCESS table contains in-frame sequences only and omits some clones. Under half of the omission traces to an unresolved V gene where checked; the cause of the rest is unknown. Clonal size and the V and J genes are those of that table, whereas D and trimming came from the DNA. Here the sample has about half a million clones; roughly 11% occur a single time. The top ten clonotypes cover about 0.045% of the sample.

The sample belongs to a study of beta chain features in type 1 diabetes (dated by TCRdb to 2016 to 2019). Concerning the study at large: Mean age, gender distribution, total cell number and subset yield were not different between patients and healthy donors. Whereas all 28 donors provided naive and central memory subsets, regulatory and stem cell-like memory subsets were isolated from just 8 patients and about 8 healthy donors. A total of 107,917,701 sorted cells were examined across all samples, and the number of cells per subset was strongly correlated with RNA yield. The study compared the TCRB repertoires of sorted circulating CD4+ T cell subsets in recently diagnosed type 1 diabetes patients with those in matched healthy donors.

The full study reports these points: Shorter templates might be favored by PCR, yet because patient and control samples were amplified and corrected together, any such skew would affect both groups equally. In all four CD4+ subsets, TCRB CDR3 length was moderately but significantly shorter in type 1 diabetes patients. Because cDNA was sequenced instead of genomic DNA, highly expressing activated cells could be over-represented, though the groups showed no difference in activation or CD3 levels. Naive, central memory and regulatory TCRB repertoires appeared to be more similar among patients than among healthy donors. At VDJ recombination sites, type 1 diabetes patients had fewer insertions and more deleted nucleotides, which implies abnormalities in thymic rearrangement. Because small numbers of individuals were included in the HLA sub-analyses, any influence of HLA type on TCRB rearrangement was left unresolved.

Each donor gave one peripheral blood draw, approximately 0.11 L on average, collected into heparinised tubes. Using a panel that included CD45RO, CCR7, CD25, CD127, CD95 and CD27, naive, central memory, regulatory and stem cell-like memory CD4+ T cells were sorted on a BD FACSAria II. All sorted populations exceeded 95% purity. PBMCs were isolated right away by Lymphoprep density gradient centrifugation and were stained directly, without culture. So that batch effects would be minimized, each experiment stained and sorted samples in pairs, pairing one healthy donor with one patient. The CDR3 runs 19 amino acids, cysteine and phenylalanine included. The DNA shown is the 57-base CDR3, in frame from base 1. CDR1 and CDR2 are drawn from the germline V gene (reference sequence): SGHNT, YYREEE. At the junction V is shortened by 4 bases and J by 5 bases, with 30 bases in between.

The rearrangement combines TRBV5-4 with TRBJ1-2, with no confident D gene call. What was sequenced was naive CD4+ T cells from blood. In light of the paper, this sample's cell subset or site label describes: true naive CD4+ T cells. The sequence derives from a woman younger than 30 in good health. The CDR3 region: CASSDWRPARGFRQYGYTF. The sequenced DNA: TGTGCCAGCAGCGATTGGCGGCCAGCCAGAGGGTTCCGCCAATATGGCTACACCTTC.